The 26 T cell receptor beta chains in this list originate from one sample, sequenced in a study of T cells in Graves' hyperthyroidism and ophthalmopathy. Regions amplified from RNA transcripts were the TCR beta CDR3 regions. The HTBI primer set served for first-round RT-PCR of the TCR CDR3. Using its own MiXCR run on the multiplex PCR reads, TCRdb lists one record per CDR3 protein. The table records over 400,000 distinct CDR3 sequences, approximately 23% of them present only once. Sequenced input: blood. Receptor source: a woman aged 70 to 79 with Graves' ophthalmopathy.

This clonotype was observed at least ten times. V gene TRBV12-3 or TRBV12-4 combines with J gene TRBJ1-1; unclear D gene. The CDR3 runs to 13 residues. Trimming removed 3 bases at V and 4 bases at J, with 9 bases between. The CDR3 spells CASSFPEGTEAFF. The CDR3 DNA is TGTGCCAGCAGTTTCCCTGAAGGCACTGAAGCTTTCTTT.

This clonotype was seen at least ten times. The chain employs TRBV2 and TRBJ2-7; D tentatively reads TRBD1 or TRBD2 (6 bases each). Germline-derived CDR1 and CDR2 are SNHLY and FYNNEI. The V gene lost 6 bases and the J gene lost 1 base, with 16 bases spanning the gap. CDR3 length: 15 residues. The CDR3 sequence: CASRGFGGQSYEQYF. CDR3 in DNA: TGTGCCAGCAGGGGATTTGGGGGGCAGTCCTACGAGCAGTACTTC. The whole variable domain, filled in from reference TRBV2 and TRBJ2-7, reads EPEVTQTPSHQVTQMGQEVILRCVPISNHLYFYWYRQILGQKVEFLVSFYNNEISEKSEIFDDQFSVERPDGSNFTLKIRSTKLEDSAMYFCASRGFGGQSYEQYFGPGTRLTVT.

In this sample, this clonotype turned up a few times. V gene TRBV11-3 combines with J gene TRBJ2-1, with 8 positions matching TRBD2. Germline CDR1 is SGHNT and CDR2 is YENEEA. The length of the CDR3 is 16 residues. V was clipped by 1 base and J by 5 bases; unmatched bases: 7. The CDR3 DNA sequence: TGTGCCAGCAGCTTAGGAATGGTAGCGGGAAACAATGAGCAGTTCTTC. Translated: CASSLGMVAGNNEQFF. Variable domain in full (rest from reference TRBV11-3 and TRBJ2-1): EAGVVQSPRYKIIEKKQPVAFWCNPISGHNTLYWYLQNLGQGPELLIRYENEEAVDDSQLPKDRFSAERLKGVDSTLKIQPAELGDSAVYLCASSLGMVAGNNEQFFGPGTRLTVL.

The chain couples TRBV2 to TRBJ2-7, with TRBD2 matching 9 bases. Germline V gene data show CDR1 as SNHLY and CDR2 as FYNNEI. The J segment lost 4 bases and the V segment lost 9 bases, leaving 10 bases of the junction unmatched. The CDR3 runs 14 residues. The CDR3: CARGQPREGYEQYF. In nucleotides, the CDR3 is TGTGCCAGAGGCCAGCCGCGGGAGGGATACGAGCAGTACTTC. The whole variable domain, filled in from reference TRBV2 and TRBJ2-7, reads EPEVTQTPSHQVTQMGQEVILRCVPISNHLYFYWYRQILGQKVEFLVSFYNNEISEKSEIFDDQFSVERPDGSNFTLKIRSTKLEDSAMYFCARGQPREGYEQYFGPGTRLTVT.

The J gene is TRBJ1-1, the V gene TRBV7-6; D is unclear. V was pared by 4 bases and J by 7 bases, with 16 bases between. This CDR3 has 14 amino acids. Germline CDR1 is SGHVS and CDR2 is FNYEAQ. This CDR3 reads CASSSGPQAGEAFF. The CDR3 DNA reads TGTGCCAGCAGCTCCGGGCCCCAGGCGGGTGAAGCTTTCTTT. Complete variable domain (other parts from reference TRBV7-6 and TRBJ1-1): GAGVSQSPRYKVTKRGQDVALRCDPISGHVSLYWYRQALGQGPEFLTYFNYEAQQDKSGLPNDRFSAERPEGSISTLTIQRTEQRDSAMYRCASSSGPQAGEAFFGQGTRLTVV.

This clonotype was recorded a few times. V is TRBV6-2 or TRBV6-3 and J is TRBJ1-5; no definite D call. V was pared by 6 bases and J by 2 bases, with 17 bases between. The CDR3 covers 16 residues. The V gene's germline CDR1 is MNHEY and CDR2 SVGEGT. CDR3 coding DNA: TGTGCCAGCAGCTCCCTTGGAGGGTTGGGCAATCAGCCCCAGCATTTT. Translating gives CASSSLGGLGNQPQHF.

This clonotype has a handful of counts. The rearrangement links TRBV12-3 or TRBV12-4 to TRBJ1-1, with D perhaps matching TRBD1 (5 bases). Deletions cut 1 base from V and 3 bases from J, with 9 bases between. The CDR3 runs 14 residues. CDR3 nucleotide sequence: TGTGCCAGCAGTTTAGGGGGCGCTTACACTGAAGCTTTCTTT. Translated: CASSLGGAYTEAFF.

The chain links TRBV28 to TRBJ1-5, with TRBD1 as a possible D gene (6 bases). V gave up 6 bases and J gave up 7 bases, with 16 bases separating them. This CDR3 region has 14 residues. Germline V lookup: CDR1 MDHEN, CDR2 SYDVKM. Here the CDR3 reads CASSLDRMDQPQHF. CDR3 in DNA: TGTGCCAGCAGCCTTGACAGGATGGACCAGCCCCAGCATTTT.

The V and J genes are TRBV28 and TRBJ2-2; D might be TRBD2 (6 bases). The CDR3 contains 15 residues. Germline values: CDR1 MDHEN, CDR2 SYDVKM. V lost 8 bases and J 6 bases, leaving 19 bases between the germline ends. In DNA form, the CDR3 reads TGTGCCAGCTCACCACCAGAGCCTAGCGCCGGGGAGCTGTTTTTT. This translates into CASSPPEPSAGELFF.

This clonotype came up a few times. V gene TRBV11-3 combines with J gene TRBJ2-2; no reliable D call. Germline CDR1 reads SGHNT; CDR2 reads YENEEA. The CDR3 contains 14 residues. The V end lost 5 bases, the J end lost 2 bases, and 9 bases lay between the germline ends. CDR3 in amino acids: CASSPYFNTGELFF. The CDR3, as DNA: TGTGCCAGCAGCCCGTACTTCAACACCGGGGAGCTGTTTTTT.

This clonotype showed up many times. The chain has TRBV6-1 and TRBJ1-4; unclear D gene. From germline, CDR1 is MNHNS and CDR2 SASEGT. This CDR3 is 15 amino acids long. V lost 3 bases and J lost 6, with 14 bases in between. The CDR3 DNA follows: TGTGCCAGCAGTGACCGCCGGGAGTCGTATGAAAAACTGTTTTTT. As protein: CASSDRRESYEKLFF.

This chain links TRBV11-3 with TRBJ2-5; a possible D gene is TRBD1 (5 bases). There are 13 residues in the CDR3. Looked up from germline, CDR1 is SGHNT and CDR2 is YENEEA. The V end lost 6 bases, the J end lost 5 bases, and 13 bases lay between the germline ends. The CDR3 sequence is CASSSNRFETQYF. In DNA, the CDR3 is TGTGCCAGCAGTTCGAACAGGTTTGAGACCCAGTACTTC.

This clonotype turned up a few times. CDR3 DNA: TGCGCCAGCAGCCAATTATGGGCGGCAGTTGAAGCTTTCTTT. It encodes CASSQLWAAVEAFF. The chain links TRBV4-3 to TRBJ1-1; D not certain. From germline, CDR1 is LGHNA and CDR2 YSLEER. V gave up 2 bases and J gave up 7 bases, with 14 bases separating them. The CDR3 loop spans 14 amino acids.

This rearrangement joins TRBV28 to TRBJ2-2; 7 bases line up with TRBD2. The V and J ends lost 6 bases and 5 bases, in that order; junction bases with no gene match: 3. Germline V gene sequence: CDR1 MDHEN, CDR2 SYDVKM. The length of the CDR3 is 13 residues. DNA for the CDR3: TGTGCCAGCAGCGGGGGGTATACCGGGGAGCTGTTTTTT. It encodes CASSGGYTGELFF.

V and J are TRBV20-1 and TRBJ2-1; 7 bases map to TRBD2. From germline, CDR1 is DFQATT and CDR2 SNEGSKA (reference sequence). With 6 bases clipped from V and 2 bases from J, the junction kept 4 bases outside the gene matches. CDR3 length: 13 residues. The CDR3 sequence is CSAPTSAYNEQFF. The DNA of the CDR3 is TGCAGTGCGCCAACTAGCGCCTACAATGAGCAGTTCTTC.

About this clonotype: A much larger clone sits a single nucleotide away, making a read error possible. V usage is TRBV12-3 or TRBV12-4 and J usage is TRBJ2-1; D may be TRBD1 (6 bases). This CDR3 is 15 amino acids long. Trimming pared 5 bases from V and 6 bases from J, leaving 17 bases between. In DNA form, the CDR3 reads TGTGCCAGCAGTCCTCAGGGGACCCTAGGCAATGAGCAGTTCTTC. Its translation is CASSPQGTLGNEQFF.

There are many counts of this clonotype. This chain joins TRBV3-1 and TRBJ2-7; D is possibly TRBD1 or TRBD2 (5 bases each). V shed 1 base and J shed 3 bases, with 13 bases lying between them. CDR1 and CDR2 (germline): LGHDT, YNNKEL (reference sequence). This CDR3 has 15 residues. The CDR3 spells CASSQGGGGGYEQYF. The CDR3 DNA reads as TGTGCCAGCAGCCAAGGGGGCGGAGGAGGCTACGAGCAGTACTTC.

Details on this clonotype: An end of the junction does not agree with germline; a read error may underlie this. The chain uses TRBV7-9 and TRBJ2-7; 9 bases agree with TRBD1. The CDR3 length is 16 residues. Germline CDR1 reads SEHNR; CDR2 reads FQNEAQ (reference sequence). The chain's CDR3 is CASSQENGQGRREQYF. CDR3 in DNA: TGCGCCAGCAGCCAAGAGAACGGACAGGGGAGAAGGGAGCAGTACTTC.

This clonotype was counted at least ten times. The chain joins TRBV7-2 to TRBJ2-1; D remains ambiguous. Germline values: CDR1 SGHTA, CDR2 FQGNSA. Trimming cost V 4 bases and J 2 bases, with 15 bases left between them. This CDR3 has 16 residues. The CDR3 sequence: CASSSTRQSAYNEQFF. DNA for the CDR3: TGTGCCAGCAGCTCGACACGGCAGAGCGCCTACAATGAGCAGTTCTTC.

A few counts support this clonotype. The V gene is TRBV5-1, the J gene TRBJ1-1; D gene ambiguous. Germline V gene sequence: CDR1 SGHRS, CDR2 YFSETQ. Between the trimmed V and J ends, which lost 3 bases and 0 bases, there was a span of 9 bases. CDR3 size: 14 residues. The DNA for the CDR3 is TGCGCCAGCAGCTCTGGGATCATGAACACTGAAGCTTTCTTT. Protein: CASSSGIMNTEAFF. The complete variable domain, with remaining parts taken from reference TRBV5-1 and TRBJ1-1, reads KAGVTQTPRYLIKTRGQQVTLSCSPISGHRSVSWYQQTPGQGLQFLFEYFSETQRNKGNFPGRFSGRQFSNSRSEMNVSTLELGDSALYLCASSSGIMNTEAFFGQGTRLTVV.

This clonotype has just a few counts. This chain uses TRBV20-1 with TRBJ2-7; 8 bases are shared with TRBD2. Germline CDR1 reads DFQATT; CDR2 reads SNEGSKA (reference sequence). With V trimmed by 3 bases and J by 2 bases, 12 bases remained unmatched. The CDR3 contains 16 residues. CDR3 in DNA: TGCAGTGCTAGCCGCCCGGCGGGACTAGGACCCTACGAGCAGTACTTC. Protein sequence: CSASRPAGLGPYEQYF.

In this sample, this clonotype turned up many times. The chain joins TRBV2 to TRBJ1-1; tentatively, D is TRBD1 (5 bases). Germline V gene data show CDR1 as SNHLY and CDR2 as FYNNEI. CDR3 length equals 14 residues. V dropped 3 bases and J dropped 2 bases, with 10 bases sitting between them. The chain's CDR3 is CASSEGTPNTEAFF. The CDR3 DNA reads TGTGCCAGCAGTGAGGGGACTCCTAACACTGAAGCTTTCTTT.

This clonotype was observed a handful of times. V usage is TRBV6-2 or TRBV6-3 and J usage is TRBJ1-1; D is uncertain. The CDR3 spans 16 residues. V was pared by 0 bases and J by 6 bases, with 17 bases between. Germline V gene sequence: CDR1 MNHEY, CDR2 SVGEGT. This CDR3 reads CASSYSKTSPWAEAFF. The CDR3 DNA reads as TGTGCCAGCAGTTACTCGAAGACAAGCCCTTGGGCTGAAGCTTTCTTT.

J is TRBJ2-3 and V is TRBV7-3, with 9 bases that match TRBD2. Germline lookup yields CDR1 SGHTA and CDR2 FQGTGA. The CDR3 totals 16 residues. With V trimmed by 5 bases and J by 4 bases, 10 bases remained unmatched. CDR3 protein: CASSQIAGVGSDTQYF. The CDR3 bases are TGTGCCAGCAGCCAGATAGCGGGAGTTGGTTCAGATACGCAGTATTTT.

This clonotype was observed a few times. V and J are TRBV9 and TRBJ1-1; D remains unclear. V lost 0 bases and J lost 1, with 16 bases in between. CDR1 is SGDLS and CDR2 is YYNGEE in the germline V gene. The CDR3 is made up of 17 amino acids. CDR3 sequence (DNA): TGTGCCAGCAGCGTAGAGTCTAGACCGCGTGAGAACACTGAAGCTTTCTTT. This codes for CASSVESRPRENTEAFF.

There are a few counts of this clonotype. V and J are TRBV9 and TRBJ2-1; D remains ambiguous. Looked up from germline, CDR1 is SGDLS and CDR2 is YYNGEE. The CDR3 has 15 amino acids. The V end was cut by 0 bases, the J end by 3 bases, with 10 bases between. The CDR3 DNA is TGTGCCAGCAGCGTAGATTGGAAGGTCTACAATGAGCAGTTCTTC. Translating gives CASSVDWKVYNEQFF.